This TCR beta chain was obtained from a study of T cell responses to AZD1222 COVID-19 vaccine. Data came from immunoSEQ multiplex PCR; TCRdb stores just in-frame clones and leaves some out. The sample lists more than 250,000 clones, approximately 93% occurring once. CDR1 and CDR2 (germline): SEHNR, FQNEAQ (reference sequence). V was clipped by 4 bases and J by 9 bases, with 19 bases between them. The CDR3 consists of 14 residues. For this clone: The antigen remains unidentified.

Whole-study results and caveats: Only 6 or 7 AZD1222 recipients tested seropositive at baseline. Increased Spike-specific TCR breadth and depth were observed after two AZD1222 doses. Across spike, vaccine-associated CD4 TCRs were found, dominant at 160-218 and 743-854.

The chain has TRBV7-9 and TRBJ2-7; no definite D call. Sequencing used peripheral blood, obtained on day 0 of AZD1222 vaccination. The source is an adult in good health. This CDR3 is CASSSSWTPAGQYF. CDR3 bases: TGTGCCAGCAGCTCAAGCTGGACCCCGGCTGGGCAGTACTTC.